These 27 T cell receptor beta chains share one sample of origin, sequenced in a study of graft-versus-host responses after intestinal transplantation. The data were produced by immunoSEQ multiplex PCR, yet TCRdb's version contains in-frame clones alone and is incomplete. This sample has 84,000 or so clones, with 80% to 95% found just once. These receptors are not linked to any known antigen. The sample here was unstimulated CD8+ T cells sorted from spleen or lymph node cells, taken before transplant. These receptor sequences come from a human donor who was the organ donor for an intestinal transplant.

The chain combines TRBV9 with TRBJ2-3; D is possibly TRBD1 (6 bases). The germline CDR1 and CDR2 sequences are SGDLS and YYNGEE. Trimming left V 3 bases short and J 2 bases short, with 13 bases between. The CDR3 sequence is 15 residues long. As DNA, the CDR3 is TGTGCCAGCAGCGGCTCGGGACAACTCACAGATACGCAGTATTTT. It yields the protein CASSGSGQLTDTQYF.

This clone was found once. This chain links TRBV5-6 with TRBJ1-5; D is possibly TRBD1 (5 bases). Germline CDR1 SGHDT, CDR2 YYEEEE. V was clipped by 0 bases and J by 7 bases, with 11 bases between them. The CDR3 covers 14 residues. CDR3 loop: CASSLGAGRQPQHF. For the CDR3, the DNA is TGTGCCAGCAGCTTGGGGGCAGGGCGGCAGCCCCAGCATTTT.

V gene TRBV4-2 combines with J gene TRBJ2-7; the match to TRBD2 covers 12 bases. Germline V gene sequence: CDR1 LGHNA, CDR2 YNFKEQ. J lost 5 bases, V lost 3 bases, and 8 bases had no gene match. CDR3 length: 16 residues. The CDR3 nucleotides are TGTGCCAGCAGCCAGGTGACTAGCGGGGGTATCAACGAGCAGTACTTC. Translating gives CASSQVTSGGINEQYF.

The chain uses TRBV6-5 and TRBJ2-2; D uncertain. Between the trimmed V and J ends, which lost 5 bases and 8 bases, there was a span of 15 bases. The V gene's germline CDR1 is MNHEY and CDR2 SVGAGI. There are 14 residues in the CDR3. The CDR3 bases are TGTGCCAGCAGTCCCCTCCCTCCCCGGGGGGAGCTGTTTTTT. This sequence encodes CASSPLPPRGELFF.

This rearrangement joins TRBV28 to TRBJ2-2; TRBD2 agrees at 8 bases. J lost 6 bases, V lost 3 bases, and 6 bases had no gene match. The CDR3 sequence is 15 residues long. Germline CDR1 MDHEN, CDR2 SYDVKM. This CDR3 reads CASSLGAGGSGELFF. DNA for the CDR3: TGTGCCAGCAGTTTGGGGGCGGGGGGTTCCGGGGAGCTGTTTTTT.

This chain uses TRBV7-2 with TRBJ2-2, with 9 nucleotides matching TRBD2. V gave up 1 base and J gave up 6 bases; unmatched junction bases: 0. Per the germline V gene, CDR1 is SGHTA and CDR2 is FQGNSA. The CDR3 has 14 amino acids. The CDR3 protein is CASSLGLAAGELFF. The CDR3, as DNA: TGTGCCAGCAGCTTAGGACTAGCGGCCGGGGAGCTGTTTTTT.

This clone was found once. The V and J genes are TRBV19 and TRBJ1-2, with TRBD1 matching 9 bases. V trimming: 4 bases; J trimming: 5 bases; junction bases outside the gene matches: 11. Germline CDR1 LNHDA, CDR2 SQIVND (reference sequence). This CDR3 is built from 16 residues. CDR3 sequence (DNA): TGTGCCAGTAGTACAAGGACAGGGGAAGGCTTTTATGGCTACACCTTC. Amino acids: CASSTRTGEGFYGYTF.

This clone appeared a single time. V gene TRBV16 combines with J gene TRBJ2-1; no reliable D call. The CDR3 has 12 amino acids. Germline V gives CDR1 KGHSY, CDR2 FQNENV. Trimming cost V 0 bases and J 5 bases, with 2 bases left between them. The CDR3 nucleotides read TGTGCCAGCAGCCAATCTAACAATGAGCAGTTCTTC. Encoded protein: CASSQSNNEQFF. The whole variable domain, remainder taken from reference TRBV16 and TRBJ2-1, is GEEVAQTPKHLVRGEGQKAKLYCAPIKGHSYVFWYQQVLKNEFKFLISFQNENVFDETGMPKERFSAKCLPNSPCSLEIQATKLEDSAVYFCASSQSNNEQFFGPGTRLTVL.

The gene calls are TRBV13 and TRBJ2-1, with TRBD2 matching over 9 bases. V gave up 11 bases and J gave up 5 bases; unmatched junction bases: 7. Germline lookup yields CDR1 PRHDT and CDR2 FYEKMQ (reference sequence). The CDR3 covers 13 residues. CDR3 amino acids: CARGRGGDNEQFF. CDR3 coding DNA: TGTGCCCGAGGGCGGGGGGGGGACAATGAGCAGTTCTTC.

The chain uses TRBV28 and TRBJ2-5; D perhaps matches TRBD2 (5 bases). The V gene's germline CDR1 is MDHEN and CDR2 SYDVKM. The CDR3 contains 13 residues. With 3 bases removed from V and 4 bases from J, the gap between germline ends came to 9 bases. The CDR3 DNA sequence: TGTGCCAGCAGTTTGTCCGAGGGAGAGACCCAGTACTTC. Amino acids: CASSLSEGETQYF.

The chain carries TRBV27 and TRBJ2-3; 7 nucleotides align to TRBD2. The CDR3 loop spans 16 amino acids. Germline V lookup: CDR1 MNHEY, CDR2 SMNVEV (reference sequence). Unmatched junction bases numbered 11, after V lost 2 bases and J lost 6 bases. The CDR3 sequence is CASSLIWGGSSDTQYF. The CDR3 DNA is TGTGCCAGCAGTTTAATCTGGGGGGGAAGTTCGGATACGCAGTATTTT.

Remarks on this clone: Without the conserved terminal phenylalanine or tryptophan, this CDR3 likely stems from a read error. CDR3 bases: TGTGCCAGCAGCTCTTGGGACAGTCCTGAAGCTTTCCTT. Amino acid sequence: CASSSWDSPEAFL. This chain links TRBV9 with TRBJ1-1; 7 nucleotides agree with TRBD1. The CDR3 has 13 amino acids. The V and J ends lost 4 bases and 6 bases, in that order; junction bases with no gene match: 6. Germline CDR1 is SGDLS and CDR2 is YYNGEE.

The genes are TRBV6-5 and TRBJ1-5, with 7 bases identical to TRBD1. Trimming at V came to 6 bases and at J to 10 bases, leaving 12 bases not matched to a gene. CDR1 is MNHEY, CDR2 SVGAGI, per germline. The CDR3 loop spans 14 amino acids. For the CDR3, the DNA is TGTGCCAGCAGACGAGGGACAGTCTTATCTCCCCAGCATTTT. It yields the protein CASRRGTVLSPQHF.

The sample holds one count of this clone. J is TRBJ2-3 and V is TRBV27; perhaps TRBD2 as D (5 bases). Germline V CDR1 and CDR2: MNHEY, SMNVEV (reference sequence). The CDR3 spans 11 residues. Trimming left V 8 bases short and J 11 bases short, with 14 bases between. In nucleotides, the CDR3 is TGTGCCAGCCACACCTACGGGATGCAGTATTTT. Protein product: CASHTYGMQYF.

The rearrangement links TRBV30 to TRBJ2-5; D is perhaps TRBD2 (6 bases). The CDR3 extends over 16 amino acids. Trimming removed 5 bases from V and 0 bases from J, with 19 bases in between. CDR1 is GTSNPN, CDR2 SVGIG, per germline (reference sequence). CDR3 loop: CAWDTSGAMYQETQYF. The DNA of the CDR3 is TGTGCCTGGGATACCTCGGGAGCAATGTACCAAGAGACCCAGTACTTC.

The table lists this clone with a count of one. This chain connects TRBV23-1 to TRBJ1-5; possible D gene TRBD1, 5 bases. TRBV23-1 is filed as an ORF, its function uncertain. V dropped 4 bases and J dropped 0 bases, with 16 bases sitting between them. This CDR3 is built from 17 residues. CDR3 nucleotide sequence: TGCGCCAGCAGTCTCTGGGGGGGAAACAGTAGCAATCAGCCCCAGCATTTT. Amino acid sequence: CASSLWGGNSSNQPQHF.

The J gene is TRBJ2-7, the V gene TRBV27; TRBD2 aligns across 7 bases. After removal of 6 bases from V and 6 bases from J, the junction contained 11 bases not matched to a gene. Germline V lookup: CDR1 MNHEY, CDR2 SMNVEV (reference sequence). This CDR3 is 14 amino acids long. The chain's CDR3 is CASSRDYGHSEQYF. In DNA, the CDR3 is TGTGCCAGCAGCCGGGACTATGGGCATTCCGAGCAGTACTTC.

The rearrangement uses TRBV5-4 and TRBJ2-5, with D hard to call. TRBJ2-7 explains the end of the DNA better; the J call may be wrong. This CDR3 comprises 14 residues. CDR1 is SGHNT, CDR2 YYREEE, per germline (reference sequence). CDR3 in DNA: TGTGCCAGCAGCTTGTCGTACGGAGACTACGAGCAGTACTTC. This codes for CASSLSYGDYEQYF.

The CDR3 DNA sequence: TGTGCCAGCAGTTTAACAGGGGGCGCGTACACCGGGGAGCTGTTTTTT. It translates to CASSLTGGAYTGELFF. This chain uses TRBV27 with TRBJ2-2; 9 bases map to TRBD1. The CDR3 loop spans 16 amino acids. J was trimmed by 3 bases and V by 2 bases; bases with no gene match: 4. Germline CDR1 reads MNHEY; CDR2 reads SMNVEV (reference sequence).

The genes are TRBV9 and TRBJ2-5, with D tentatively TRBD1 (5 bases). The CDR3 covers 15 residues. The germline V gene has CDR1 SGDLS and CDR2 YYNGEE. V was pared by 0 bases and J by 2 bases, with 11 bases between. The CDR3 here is CASSVGQGPQETQYF. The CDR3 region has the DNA TGTGCCAGCAGCGTAGGTCAGGGCCCTCAAGAGACCCAGTACTTC.

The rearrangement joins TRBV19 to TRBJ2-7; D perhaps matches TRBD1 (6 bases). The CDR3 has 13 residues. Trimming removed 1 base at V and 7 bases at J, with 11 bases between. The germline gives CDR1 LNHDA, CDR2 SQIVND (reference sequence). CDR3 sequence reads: CASSIASTGEQYF. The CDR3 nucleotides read TGTGCCAGTAGTATAGCCTCAACAGGGGAGCAGTACTTC.

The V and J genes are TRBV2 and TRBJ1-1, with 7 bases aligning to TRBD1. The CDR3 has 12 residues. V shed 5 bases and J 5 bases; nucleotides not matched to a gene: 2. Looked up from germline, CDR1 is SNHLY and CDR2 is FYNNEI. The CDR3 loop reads CASSIQGTEAFF. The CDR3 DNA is TGTGCCAGCAGTATACAGGGGACTGAAGCTTTCTTT.

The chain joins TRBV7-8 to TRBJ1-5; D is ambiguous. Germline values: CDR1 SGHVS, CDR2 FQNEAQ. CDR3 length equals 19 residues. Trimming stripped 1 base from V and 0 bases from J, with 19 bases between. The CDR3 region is CASSLDRGIGVYSNQPQHF. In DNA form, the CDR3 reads TGTGCCAGCAGCTTAGATCGGGGAATCGGGGTCTATAGCAATCAGCCCCAGCATTTT.

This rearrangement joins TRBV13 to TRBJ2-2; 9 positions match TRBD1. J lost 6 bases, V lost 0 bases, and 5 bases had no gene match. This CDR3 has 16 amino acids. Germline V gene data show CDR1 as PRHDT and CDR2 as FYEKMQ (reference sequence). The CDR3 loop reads CASSLGPGQGAGELFF. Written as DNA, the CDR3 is TGTGCCAGCAGCTTAGGACCGGGACAGGGTGCCGGGGAGCTGTTTTTT.

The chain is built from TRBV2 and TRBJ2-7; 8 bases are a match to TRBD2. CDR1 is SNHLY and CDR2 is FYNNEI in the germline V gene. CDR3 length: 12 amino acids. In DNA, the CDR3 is TGTGCTCGGGGGGGAGGTGCCTACGAGCAGTACTTC. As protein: CARGGGAYEQYF.

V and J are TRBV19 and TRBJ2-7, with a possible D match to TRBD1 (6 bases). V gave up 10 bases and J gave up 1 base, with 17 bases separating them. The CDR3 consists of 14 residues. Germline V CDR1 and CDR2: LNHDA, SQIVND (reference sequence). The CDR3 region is CATAIQGASYEQYF. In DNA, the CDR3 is TGTGCCACCGCCATACAGGGAGCATCCTACGAGCAGTACTTC.

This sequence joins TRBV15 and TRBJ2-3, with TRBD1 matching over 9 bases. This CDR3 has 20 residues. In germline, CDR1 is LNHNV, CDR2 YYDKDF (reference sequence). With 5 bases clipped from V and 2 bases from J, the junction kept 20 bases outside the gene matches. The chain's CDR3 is CATSSTLLGQGRRNTDTQYF. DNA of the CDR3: TGTGCCACCAGCTCGACCTTATTGGGACAGGGTCGACGGAACACAGATACGCAGTATTTT.